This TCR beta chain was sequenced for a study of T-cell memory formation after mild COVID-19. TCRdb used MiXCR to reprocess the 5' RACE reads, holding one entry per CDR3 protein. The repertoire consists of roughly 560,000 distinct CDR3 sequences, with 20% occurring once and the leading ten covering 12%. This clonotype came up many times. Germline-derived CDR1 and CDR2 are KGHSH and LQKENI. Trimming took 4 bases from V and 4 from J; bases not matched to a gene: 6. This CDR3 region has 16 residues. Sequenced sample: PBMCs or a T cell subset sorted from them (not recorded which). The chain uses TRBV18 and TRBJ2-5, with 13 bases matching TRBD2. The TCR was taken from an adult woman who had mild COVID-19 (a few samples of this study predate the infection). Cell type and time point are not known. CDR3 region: CASSLRTSGRGETQYF. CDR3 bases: TGTGCCAGCTCACTGAGGACTAGCGGGAGAGGAGAGACCCAGTACTTC.